This T cell receptor (beta chain) emerged from a study of T cells in pancreatic ductal adenocarcinoma. Whole-study results and caveats: The resected pancreatic cancer cohort was biased toward the minority with early-stage disease. Tumor and blood clonality did not differ significantly, about 0.112 versus 0.072. Compared with tumor, blood showed more total productive templates and around 8-fold more clonotypes.

This table comes from immunoSEQ multiplex PCR, and its TCRdb copy is limited to in-frame clones, with some not included. Of about 29,000 clones in the sample, just over 90% were seen once. About this clone itself: The antigen is not known.

Selected pancreatic ductal adenocarcinoma patients had undergone surgery without neoadjuvant therapy. The germline CDR1 and CDR2 sequences are LNHDA and SQIVND (reference sequence). The CDR3 extends over 12 amino acids. V lost 5 bases and J lost 14; bases outside the gene matches: 8. The sequence was collected from a human donor with pancreatic ductal adenocarcinoma. The V call is TRBV19, the J call TRBJ2-1; 8 positions agree with TRBD2. Sequenced material: PBMCs. CDR3 in DNA: TGTGCCAGTAGTGTGGCGGGAGGCCGGGAGTTCTTC. Its protein product is CASSVAGGREFF.